These 27 T cell receptor beta chains were sequenced from one sample in a study of T cells expressing NK-cell markers. TCRdb reanalyzed the 5' RACE reads, giving one entry per CDR3 protein sequence and no DNA. Here the sample table reports approximately 170,000 distinct CDR3 sequences. Sequencing was done on a sample of blood T cells: a sorted CD56 or NKG2C T cell subset, CD4+ or CD8+ T cells, or bulk PBMC T cells (not recorded which). The receptors derive from a man aged 18-70 years in good health.

The V and J genes are TRBV9 and TRBJ2-3. The CDR3 covers 13 residues. Germline-derived CDR1 and CDR2 are SGDLS and YYNGEE. This chain's CDR3 is CASSVGEADTQYF.

The chain uses TRBV15 and TRBJ2-1; the TCRdb D gene call, TRBD2, has no DNA to confirm it. Germline CDR1 and CDR2: LNHNV and YYDKDF (reference sequence). The CDR3 is made up of 16 amino acids. The CDR3 loop is CATSRDGLAGMNEQFF.

The chain couples TRBV20-1 to TRBJ2-5; the TCRdb call, TRBD1, lacks DNA for checking. CDR3 length: 16 amino acids. Germline CDR1 and CDR2: DFQATT and SNEGSKA (reference sequence). Here the CDR3 reads CSASSLAGGDVKTQYF.

The V and J genes are TRBV10-2 and TRBJ1-1; the D call from TCRdb, TRBD1, cannot be confirmed without DNA. Germline V lookup: CDR1 WSHSY, CDR2 SAAADI. This CDR3 is built from 12 residues. The CDR3 spells CASRDRGVEAFF.

This CDR3 is CATTKRSTDTQYF. The J gene is TRBJ2-3, the V gene TRBV15. The CDR3 is made up of 13 amino acids. CDR1 and CDR2 from the germline V gene are LNHNV and YYDKDF (reference sequence).

The chain uses TRBV13 and TRBJ2-5; no DNA is available, so the TRBD2 call from TCRdb remains unchecked. This CDR3 is 18 amino acids long. The germline V gene encodes CDR1 PRHDT and CDR2 FYEKMQ (reference sequence). Here the CDR3 reads CASSSRTSGGIPKETQYF.

This chain joins TRBV14 and TRBJ2-1; the D call of TRBD1 rests on TCRdb alone, since no DNA is present to check it. The CDR3 runs to 22 residues. The germline gives CDR1 SGHDN, CDR2 FVKESK. Here the CDR3 reads CASSQVGFAGGTDLSSYNEQFF. Variable domain in full (rest from reference TRBV14 and TRBJ2-1): EAGVTQFPSHSVIEKGQTVTLRCDPISGHDNLYWYRRVMGKEIKFLLHFVKESKQDESGMPNNRFLAERTGGTYSTLKVQPAELEDSGVYFCASSQVGFAGGTDLSSYNEQFFGPGTRLTVL.

V gene TRBV4-1 combines with J gene TRBJ1-2. The CDR3 totals 15 residues. The V gene's germline CDR1 is MGHRA and CDR2 YSYEKL. CDR3 sequence: CASSQERVDQDGYTF.

The CDR3 here is CATSDRQLGPQHF. The rearrangement joins TRBV24-1 to TRBJ1-5. Per the germline V gene, CDR1 is KGHDR and CDR2 is SFDVKD. There are 13 residues in the CDR3.

The J gene is TRBJ2-5, the V gene TRBV7-3; checking the TCRdb D call of TRBD1 is not possible without DNA. The CDR3 contains 14 residues. In germline, CDR1 is SGHTA, CDR2 FQGTGA. CDR3 sequence: CASSLTGAGETQYF.

The chain carries TRBV11-2 and TRBJ2-7; TCRdb selects TRBD1, and the lack of DNA leaves this call unchecked. Germline assignment: CDR1 SGHAT and CDR2 FQNNGV. This CDR3 spans 17 amino acids. The CDR3 protein is CASSPGTGGISSYEQYF. The full variable domain, rest sourced from reference TRBV11-2 and TRBJ2-7, is EAGVAQSPRYKIIEKRQSVAFWCNPISGHATLYWYQQILGQGPKLLIQFQNNGVVDDSQLPKDRFSAERLKGVDSTLKIQPAKLEDSAVYLCASSPGTGGISSYEQYFGPGTRLTVT.

This chain links TRBV12-3 or TRBV12-4 with TRBJ2-2; TCRdb designates TRBD2, a call that cannot be tested without DNA. The CDR3 is 18 residues long. The CDR3 region is CASSLGLAGGPNTGELFF.

The chain combines TRBV20-1 with TRBJ2-7; TCRdb calls TRBD1, which cannot be checked without DNA. CDR3 size: 16 residues. Germline V gene data show CDR1 as DFQATT and CDR2 as SNEGSKA (reference sequence). The CDR3: CSARGNRQVRTYEQYF.

The chain employs TRBV7-7 and TRBJ2-6; TCRdb returns TRBD1, unconfirmable since there is no DNA. This CDR3 has 19 residues. CDR1 and CDR2 from the germline V gene are SSHAT and FNYEAQ (reference sequence). The CDR3 reads CASSPTRTGGRDGANVLTF.

The V and J genes are TRBV7-8 and TRBJ2-2; with no DNA, the TCRdb D assignment of TRBD1 cannot be verified. Germline V lookup: CDR1 SGHVS, CDR2 FQNEAQ. CDR3 length: 17 amino acids. CDR3 residues: CASSLTLDRLGTGELFF.

The rearrangement uses TRBV5-1 and TRBJ2-1; the D call of TRBD1 rests on TCRdb alone, since no DNA is present to check it. Germline V gene lookup returns CDR1 SGHRS and CDR2 YFSETQ. The CDR3 is 20 amino acids. The CDR3 spells CASSPTQGARIITGYNEQFF.

This chain uses TRBV6-1 with TRBJ2-7. The CDR3 consists of 14 residues. Germline CDR1 is MNHNS and CDR2 is SASEGT. CDR3 sequence reads: CASSEWQVGYEQYF.

This sequence joins TRBV19 and TRBJ1-5; the D call from TCRdb, TRBD1, cannot be confirmed without DNA. This CDR3 spans 14 amino acids. CDR1 is LNHDA, CDR2 SQIVND, per germline (reference sequence). This CDR3 is CASHFGGANQPQHF.

This sequence joins TRBV6-5 and TRBJ2-5. The CDR3 runs to 15 residues. Germline lookup yields CDR1 MNHEY and CDR2 SVGAGI. The CDR3 loop is CASSYSYLSSETQYF.

The V and J genes are TRBV20-1 and TRBJ2-5; with no DNA, the TCRdb D assignment of TRBD2 cannot be verified. The CDR3 has 17 residues. Germline values: CDR1 DFQATT, CDR2 SNEGSKA (reference sequence). Here the CDR3 reads CSARVYGTSGGSETQYF.

The rearrangement uses TRBV4-1 and TRBJ2-3. The CDR3 runs to 13 residues. Germline CDR1 is MGHRA and CDR2 is YSYEKL. This CDR3 reads CASSQVPGWGQYF.

The rearrangement links TRBV7-9 to TRBJ1-6. The CDR3 runs 13 residues. CDR1 is SEHNR and CDR2 is FQNEAQ in the germline V gene (reference sequence). The CDR3 reads CASSWGPRSPLHF.

This sequence joins TRBV12-3 or TRBV12-4 and TRBJ2-7; TCRdb returns TRBD1, unconfirmable since there is no DNA. The CDR3 has 12 amino acids. CDR3 protein: CASGRTPAEQYF.

The chain has TRBV5-1 and TRBJ1-5; TCRdb selects TRBD1, and the lack of DNA leaves this call unchecked. This CDR3 spans 15 amino acids. The V gene's germline CDR1 is SGHRS and CDR2 YFSETQ. This chain's CDR3 is CASSSGTGAGQPQHF.

The genes are TRBV19 and TRBJ2-5; TCRdb designates TRBD1, a call that cannot be tested without DNA. Looked up from germline, CDR1 is LNHDA and CDR2 is SQIVND (reference sequence). The CDR3 contains 13 residues. This chain's CDR3 is CASSLPGKETQYF. Supplemented by reference TRBV19 and TRBJ2-5, the full variable domain reads DGGITQSPKYLFRKEGQNVTLSCEQNLNHDAMYWYRQDPGQGLRLIYYSQIVNDFQKGDIAEGYSVSREKKESFPLTVTSAQKNPTAFYLCASSLPGKETQYFGPGTRLLVL.

The chain links TRBV5-5 to TRBJ2-1; the TCRdb call, TRBD1, lacks DNA for checking. Per germline, CDR1 SGHKS and CDR2 YYEKEE (reference sequence). This CDR3 is built from 15 residues. CDR3 sequence reads: CASSQGQDIYNEQFF. The whole variable domain, filled in from reference TRBV5-5 and TRBJ2-1, reads DAGVTQSPTHLIKTRGQQVTLRCSPISGHKSVSWYQQVLGQGPQFIFQYYEKEERGRGNFPDRFSARQFPNYSSELNVNALLLGDSALYLCASSQGQDIYNEQFFGPGTRLTVL.

V gene TRBV5-6 combines with J gene TRBJ2-7; there is no DNA to check the TCRdb D call of TRBD1. The CDR3 has 17 amino acids. Germline CDR1 SGHDT, CDR2 YYEEEE. CDR3: CASSQSVYRGVSYEQYF.